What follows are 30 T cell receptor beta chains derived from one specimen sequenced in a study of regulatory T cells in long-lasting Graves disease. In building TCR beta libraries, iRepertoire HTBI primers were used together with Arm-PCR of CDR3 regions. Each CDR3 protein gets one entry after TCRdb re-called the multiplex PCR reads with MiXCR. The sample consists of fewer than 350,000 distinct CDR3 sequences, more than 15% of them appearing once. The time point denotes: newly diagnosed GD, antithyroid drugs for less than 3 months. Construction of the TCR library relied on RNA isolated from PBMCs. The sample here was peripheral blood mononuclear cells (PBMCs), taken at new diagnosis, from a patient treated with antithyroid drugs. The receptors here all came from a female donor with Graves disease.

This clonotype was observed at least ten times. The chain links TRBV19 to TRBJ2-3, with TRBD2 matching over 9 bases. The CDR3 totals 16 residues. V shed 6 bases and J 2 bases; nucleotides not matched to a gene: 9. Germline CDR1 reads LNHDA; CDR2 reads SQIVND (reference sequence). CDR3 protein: CASSPWTSDTTDTQYF. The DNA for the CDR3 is TGTGCCAGTAGCCCTTGGACTAGCGACACCACAGATACGCAGTATTTT. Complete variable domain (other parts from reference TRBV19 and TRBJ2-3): DGGITQSPKYLFRKEGQNVTLSCEQNLNHDAMYWYRQDPGQGLRLIYYSQIVNDFQKGDIAEGYSVSREKKESFPLTVTSAQKNPTAFYLCASSPWTSDTTDTQYFGPGTRLTVL.

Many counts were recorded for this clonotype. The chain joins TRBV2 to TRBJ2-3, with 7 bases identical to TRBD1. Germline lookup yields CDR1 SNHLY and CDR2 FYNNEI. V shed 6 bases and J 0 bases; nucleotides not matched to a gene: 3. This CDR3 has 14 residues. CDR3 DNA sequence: TGTGCCAGCAGAGACAGGGAAAGCACAGATACGCAGTATTTT. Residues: CASRDRESTDTQYF.

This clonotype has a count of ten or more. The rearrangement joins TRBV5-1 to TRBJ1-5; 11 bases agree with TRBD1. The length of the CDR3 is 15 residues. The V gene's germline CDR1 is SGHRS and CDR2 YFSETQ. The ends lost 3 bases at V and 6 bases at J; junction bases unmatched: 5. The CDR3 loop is CASSSTGTGGQPQHF. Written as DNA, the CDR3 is TGCGCCAGCAGCTCGACCGGGACAGGGGGTCAGCCCCAGCATTTT.

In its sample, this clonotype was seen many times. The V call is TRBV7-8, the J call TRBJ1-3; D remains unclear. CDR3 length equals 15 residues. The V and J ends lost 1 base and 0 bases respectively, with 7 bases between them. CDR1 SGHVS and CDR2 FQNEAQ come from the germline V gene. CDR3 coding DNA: TGTGCCAGCAGCTTAGGACTACGCTCTGGAAACACCATATATTTT. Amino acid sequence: CASSLGLRSGNTIYF.

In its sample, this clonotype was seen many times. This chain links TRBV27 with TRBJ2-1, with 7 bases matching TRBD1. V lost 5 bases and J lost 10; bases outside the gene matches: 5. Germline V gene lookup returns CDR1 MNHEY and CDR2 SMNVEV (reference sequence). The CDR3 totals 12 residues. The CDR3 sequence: CASSMTGTEQFF. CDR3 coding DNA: TGTGCCAGCAGTATGACAGGGACAGAGCAGTTCTTC.

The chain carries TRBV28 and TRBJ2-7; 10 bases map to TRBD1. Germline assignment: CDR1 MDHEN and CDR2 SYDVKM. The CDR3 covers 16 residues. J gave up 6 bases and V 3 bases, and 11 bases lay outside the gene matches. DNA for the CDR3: TGTGCCAGCAGTTTGACAGGGGGCGTTCGGGCGGGCGAGCAGTACTTC. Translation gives CASSLTGGVRAGEQYF. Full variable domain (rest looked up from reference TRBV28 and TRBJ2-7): DVKVTQSSRYLVKRTGEKVFLECVQDMDHENMFWYRQDPGLGLRLIYFSYDVKMKEKGDIPEGYSVSREKKERFSLILESASTNQTSMYLCASSLTGGVRAGEQYFGPGTRLTVT.

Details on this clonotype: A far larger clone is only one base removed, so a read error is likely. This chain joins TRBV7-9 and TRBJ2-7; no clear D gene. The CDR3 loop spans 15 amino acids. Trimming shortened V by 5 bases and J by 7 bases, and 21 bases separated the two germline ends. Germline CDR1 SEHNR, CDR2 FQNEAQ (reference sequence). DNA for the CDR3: TGTGCCAGCAGCCTCCCGGGTAGCTCCTACAATGAGCAGTACTTC. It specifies CASSLPGSSYNEQYF.

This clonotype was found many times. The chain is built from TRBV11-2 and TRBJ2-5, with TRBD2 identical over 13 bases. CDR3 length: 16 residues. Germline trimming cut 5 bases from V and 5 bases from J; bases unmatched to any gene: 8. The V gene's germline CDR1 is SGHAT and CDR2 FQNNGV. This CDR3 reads CASSPRTSGRLETQYF. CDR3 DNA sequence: TGTGCCAGCAGCCCTCGGACTAGCGGGAGATTGGAGACCCAGTACTTC.

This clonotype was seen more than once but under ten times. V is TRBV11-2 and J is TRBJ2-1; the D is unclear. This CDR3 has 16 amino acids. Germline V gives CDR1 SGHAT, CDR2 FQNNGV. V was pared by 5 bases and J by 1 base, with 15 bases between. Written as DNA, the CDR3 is TGTGCCAGCAGCCAAGATCACGAGCAGTCCTACAATGAGCAGTTCTTC. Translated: CASSQDHEQSYNEQFF.

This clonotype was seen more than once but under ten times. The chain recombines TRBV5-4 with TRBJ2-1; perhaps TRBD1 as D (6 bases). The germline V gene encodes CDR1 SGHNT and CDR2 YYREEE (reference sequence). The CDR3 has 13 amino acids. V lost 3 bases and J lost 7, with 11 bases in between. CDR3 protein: CASSWGQANEQFF. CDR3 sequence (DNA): TGTGCCAGCAGCTGGGGGCAGGCGAATGAGCAGTTCTTC.

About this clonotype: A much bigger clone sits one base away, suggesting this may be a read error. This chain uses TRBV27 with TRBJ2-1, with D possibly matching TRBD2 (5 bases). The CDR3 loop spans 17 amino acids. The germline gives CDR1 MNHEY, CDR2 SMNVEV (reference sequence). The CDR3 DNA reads TGTGCCAGCAGTTTGGGAGCGGACCGCGCCTTTTACAATGGGCAGTTCTTC. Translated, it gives CASSLGADRAFYNGQFF.

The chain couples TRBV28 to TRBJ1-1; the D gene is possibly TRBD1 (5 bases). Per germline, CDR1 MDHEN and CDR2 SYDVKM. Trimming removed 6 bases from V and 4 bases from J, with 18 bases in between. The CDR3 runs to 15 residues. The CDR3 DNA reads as TGTGCCAGCAGCCTAACGGGGCACCTGGGCACTGAAGCTTTCTTT. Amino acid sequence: CASSLTGHLGTEAFF.

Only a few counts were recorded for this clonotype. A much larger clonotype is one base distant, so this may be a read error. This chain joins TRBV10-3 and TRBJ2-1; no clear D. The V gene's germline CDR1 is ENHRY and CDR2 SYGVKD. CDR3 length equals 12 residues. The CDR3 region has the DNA TGTGCCATCAGTCCACAGAACAATGAGCAGCTCTTC. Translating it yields CAISPQNNEQLF.

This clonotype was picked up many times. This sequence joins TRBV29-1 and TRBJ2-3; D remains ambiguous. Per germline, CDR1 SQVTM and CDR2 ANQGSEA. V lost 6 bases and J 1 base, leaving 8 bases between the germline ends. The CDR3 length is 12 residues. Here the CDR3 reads CSVVAGTDTQYF. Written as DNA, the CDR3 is TGCAGCGTCGTGGCCGGCACAGATACGCAGTATTTT.

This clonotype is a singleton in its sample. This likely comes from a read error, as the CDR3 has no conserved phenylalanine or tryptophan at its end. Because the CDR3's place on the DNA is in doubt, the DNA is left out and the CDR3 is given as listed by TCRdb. The CDR3 sequence is CASRLRGDGCTV. V gene TRBV27 combines with J gene TRBJ1-2; whether TRBD1, the table's D call, matches the DNA was not checked. The CDR3 spans 12 residues, counting both ends. The germline gives CDR1 MNHEY, CDR2 SMNVEV (reference sequence).

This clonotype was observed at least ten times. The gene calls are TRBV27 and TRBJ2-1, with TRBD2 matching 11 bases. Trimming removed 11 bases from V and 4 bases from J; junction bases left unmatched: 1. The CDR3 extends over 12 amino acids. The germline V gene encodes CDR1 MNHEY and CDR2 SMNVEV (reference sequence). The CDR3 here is CAVAGGYNEQFF. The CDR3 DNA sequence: TGTGCCGTAGCGGGAGGGTACAATGAGCAGTTCTTC.

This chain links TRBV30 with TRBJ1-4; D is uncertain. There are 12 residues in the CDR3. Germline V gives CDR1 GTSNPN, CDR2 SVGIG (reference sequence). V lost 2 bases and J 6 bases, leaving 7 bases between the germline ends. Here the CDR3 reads CAWSSSDEKLFF. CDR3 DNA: TGTGCCTGGAGTAGCTCAGATGAAAAACTGTTTTTT.

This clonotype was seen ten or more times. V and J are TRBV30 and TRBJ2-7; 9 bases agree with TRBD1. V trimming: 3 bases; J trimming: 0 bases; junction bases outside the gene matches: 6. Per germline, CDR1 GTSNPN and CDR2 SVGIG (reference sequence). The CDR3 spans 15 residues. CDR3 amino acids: CAWRDDRGYSYEQYF. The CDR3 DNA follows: TGTGCCTGGAGGGATGACAGGGGGTACTCCTACGAGCAGTACTTC.

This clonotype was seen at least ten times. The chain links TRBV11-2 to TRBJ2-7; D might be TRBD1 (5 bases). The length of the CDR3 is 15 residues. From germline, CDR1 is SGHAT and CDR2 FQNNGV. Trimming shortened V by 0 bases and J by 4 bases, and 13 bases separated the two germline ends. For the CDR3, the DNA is TGTGCCAGCAGCTTAGAGCGCGCAGGGTGGTACGAGCAGTACTTC. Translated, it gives CASSLERAGWYEQYF.

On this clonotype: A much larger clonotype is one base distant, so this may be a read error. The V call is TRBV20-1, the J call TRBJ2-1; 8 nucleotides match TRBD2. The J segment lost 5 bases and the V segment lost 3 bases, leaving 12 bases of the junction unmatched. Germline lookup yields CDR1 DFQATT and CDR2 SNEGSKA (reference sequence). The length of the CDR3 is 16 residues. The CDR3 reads CSASLLREGSNNEQFF. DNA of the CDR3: TGCAGTGCTAGCCTCCTCCGGGAGGGCTCGAACAATGAGCAGTTCTTC.

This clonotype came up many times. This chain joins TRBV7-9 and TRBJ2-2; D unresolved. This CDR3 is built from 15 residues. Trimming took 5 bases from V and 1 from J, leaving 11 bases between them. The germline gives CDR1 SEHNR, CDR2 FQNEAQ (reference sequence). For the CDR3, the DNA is TGTGCCAGCAGCCCTGACACTGGGAACACCGGGGAGCTGTTTTTT. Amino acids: CASSPDTGNTGELFF.

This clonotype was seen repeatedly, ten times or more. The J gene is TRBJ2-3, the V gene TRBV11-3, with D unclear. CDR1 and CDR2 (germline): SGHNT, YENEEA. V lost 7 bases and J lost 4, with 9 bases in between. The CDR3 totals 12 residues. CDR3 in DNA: TGTGCCAGCACCGGCCTGGCAGATACGCAGTATTTT. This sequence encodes CASTGLADTQYF.

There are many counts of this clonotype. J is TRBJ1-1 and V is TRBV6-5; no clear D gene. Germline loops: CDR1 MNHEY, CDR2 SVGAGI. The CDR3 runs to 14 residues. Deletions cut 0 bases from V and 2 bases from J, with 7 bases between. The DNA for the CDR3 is TGTGCCAGCAGTTACTCTCAACTTAACACTGAAGCTTTCTTT. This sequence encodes CASSYSQLNTEAFF.

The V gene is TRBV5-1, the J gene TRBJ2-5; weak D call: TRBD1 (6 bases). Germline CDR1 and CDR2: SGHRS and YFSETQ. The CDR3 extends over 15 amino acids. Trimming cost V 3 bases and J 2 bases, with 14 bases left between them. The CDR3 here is CASSSGGQGQETQYF. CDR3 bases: TGCGCCAGCAGCTCGGGCGGCCAGGGGCAAGAGACCCAGTACTTC. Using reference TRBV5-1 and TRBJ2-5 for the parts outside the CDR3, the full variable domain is KAGVTQTPRYLIKTRGQQVTLSCSPISGHRSVSWYQQTPGQGLQFLFEYFSETQRNKGNFPGRFSGRQFSNSRSEMNVSTLELGDSALYLCASSSGGQGQETQYFGPGTRLLVL.

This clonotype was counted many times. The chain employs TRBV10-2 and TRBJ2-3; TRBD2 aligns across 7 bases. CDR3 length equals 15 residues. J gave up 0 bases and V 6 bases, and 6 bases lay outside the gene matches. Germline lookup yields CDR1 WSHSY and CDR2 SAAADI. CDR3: CASSFSGSSTDTQYF. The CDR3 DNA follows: TGCGCCAGCAGCTTTAGCGGGTCTAGCACAGATACGCAGTATTTT.

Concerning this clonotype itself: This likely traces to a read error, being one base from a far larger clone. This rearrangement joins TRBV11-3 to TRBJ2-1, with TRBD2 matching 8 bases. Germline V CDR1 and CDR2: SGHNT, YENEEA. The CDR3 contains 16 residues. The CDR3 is CASSSPGSGAYNEQLF. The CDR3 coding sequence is TGTGCCAGCAGCTCCCCCGGTAGCGGGGCCTACAATGAGCAGCTCTTC.

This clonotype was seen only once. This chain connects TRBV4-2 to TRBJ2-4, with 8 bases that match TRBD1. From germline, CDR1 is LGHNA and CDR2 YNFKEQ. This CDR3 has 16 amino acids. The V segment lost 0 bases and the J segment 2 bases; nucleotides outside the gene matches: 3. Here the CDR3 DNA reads TGTGCCAGCAGCCAAGATCAGGGGGCTACCAAAAACATTCAGTACTTC. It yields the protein CASSQDQGATKNIQYF.

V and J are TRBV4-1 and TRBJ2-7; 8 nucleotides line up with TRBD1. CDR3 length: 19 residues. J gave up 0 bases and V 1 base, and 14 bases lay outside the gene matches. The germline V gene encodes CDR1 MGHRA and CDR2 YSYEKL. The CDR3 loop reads CASSQGDRRRVPSSYEQYF. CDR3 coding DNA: TGCGCCAGCAGCCAAGGGGACAGGAGGCGCGTCCCAAGCTCCTACGAGCAGTACTTC.

The CDR3 DNA sequence: TGTGCCAGCAGCGTGACCGGGGGGCAGGCAGATACGCAGTATTTT. It is translated as CASSVTGGQADTQYF. The V call is TRBV9, the J call TRBJ2-3; D may be TRBD2 (7 bases). With 2 bases removed from V and 4 bases from J, the gap between germline ends came to 14 bases. The germline V gene has CDR1 SGDLS and CDR2 YYNGEE. This CDR3 has 15 amino acids.

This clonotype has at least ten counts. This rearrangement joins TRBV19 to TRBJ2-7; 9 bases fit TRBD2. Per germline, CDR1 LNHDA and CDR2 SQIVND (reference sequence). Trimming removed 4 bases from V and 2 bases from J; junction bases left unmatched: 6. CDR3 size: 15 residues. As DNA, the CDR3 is TGTGCCAGTAGTAGGGGACTAGCTCTCCCCTACGAGCAGTACTTC. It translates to CASSRGLALPYEQYF.